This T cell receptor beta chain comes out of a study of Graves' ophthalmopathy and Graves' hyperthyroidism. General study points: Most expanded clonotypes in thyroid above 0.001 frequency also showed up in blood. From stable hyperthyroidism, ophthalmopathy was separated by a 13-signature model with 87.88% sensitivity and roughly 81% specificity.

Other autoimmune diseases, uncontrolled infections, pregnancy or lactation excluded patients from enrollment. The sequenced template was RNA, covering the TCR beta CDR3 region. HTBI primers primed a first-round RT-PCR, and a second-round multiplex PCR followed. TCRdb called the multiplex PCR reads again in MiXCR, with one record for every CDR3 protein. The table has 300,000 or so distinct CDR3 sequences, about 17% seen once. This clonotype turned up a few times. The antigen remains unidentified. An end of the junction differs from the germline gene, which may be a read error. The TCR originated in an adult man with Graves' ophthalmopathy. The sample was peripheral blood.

The CDR3 here is CASSLIIEGYGYSF. The DNA for the CDR3 is TGTGCCAGCAGTTTAATCATCGAGGGCTATGGCTACAGCTTC. The gene calls are TRBV28 and TRBJ1-2; no firm D call. The CDR3 extends over 14 amino acids. Germline V gene lookup returns CDR1 MDHEN and CDR2 SYDVKM.